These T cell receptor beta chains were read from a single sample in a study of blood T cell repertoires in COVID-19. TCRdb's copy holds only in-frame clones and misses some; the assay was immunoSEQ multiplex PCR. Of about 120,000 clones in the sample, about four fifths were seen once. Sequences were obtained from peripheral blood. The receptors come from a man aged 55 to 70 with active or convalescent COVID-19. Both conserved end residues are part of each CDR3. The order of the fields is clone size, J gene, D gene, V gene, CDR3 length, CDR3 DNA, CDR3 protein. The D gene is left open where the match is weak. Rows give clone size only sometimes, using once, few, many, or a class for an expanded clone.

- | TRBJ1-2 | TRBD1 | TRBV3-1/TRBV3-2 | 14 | TGTGCCAGCAGCGGGGACAGGGGGAACTATGGCTACACCTTC | CASSGDRGNYGYTF
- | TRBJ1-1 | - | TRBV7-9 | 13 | TGTGCCAGCAGCTCTGGGGGCGACACTGAAGCTTTCTTT | CASSSGGDTEAFF
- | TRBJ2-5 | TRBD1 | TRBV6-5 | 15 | TGTGCCAGCAGTTACGCCCAGGGGGCGAAAGAGACCCAGTACTTC | CASSYAQGAKETQYF
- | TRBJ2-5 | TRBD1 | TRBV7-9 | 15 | TGTGCCAGCAGCTTAAACAGGGGGTACCAAGAGACCCAGTACTTC | CASSLNRGYQETQYF
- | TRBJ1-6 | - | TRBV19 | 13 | TGTGCCAGTACGCTCGGGACTGCCGGGACCCTCCACTTT | CASTLGTAGTLHF
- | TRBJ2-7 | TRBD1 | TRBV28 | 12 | TGTGCCAGCCAGACAGGGGGCTACGAGCAGTACTTC | CASQTGGYEQYF
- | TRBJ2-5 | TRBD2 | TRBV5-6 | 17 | TGTGCCAGCAGCTCCCGCGATCTAGCGGGAGTTAAGGAGACCCAGTACTTC | CASSSRDLAGVKETQYF
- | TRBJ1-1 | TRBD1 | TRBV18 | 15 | TGTGCCAGCTCACCCAAGGGACAGGGGGACACTGAAGCTTTCTTT | CASSPKGQGDTEAFF
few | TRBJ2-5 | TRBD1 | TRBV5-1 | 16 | TGCGCCAGCAGCTTGGTTGGGGGCGCAGGGGGCGAGACCCAGTACTTC | CASSLVGGAGGETQYF
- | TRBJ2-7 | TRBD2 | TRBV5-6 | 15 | TGTGCCAGCAGACACCGTGGGAGGGGCTCCTACGAGCAGTACTTC | CASRHRGRGSYEQYF
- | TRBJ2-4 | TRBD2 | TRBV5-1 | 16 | TGCGCCAGCAGCTTGGCGGCTAGCGGGAGGGCCGCCATTCAGTACTTC | CASSLAASGRAAIQYF
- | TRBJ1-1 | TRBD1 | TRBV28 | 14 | TGTGCCAGCAGGGGACAGGGCGGGAACACTGAAGCTTTCTTT | CASRGQGGNTEAFF
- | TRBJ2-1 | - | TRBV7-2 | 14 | TGTGCCAGCAGCCTCAAGCCGCCTTACGGTGAGCAGTTCTTC | CASSLKPPYGEQFF
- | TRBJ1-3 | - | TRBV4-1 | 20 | TGCGCCAGCAGCCAAGATAAGAACTCCGGGACCCCGGGGACAAGAAACACCATATATTTT | CASSQDKNSGTPGTRNTIYF
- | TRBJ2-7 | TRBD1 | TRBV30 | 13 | TGTGCCGGTATCCGGGACAGGGGATACGAGCAGTACTTC | CAGIRDRGYEQYF
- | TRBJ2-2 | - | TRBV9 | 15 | TGTGCCAGCAGCGTAGTTCTTTCGGGAGCCGGGGAGCTGTTTTTT | CASSVVLSGAGELFF
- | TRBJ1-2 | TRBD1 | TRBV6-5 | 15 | TGTGCCAGCCGAGAACCTCCGGGGACAGGGGATGGCTACACCTTC | CASREPPGTGDGYTF
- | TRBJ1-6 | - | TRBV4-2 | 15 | TGTGCCAGCAGCCAGGTGGGCAGCTATAATTCACCCCTCCACTTT | CASSQVGSYNSPLHF
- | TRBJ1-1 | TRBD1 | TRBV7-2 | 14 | TGTGCCAGCAGCCTAAGGCGAGGGACAGTGAATGCTTTCTTT | CASSLRRGTVNAFF
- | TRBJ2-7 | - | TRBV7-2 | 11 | TGTGCCAGCAGCCAGATCTACGAGCAGTACTTC | CASSQIYEQYF
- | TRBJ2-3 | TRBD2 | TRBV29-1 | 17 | TGCAGCGTTGAAGTGACGGGACTAGCGGGAGTCCAAGATACGCAGTATTTT | CSVEVTGLAGVQDTQYF
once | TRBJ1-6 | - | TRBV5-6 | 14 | TGTGCCAGCAGCCCACGGACTGGGTATTCACCCCTCCACTTT | CASSPRTGYSPLHF
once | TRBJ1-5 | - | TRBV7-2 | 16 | TGTGCCAGCAGCTTAGCGGGGGCGGGTAACTATCAGCCCCAGCATTTT | CASSLAGAGNYQPQHF